This T cell receptor (beta chain) was identified in a study of T cells after yellow fever vaccination. For the study at large: With SMART-Seq v4 Ultra Low Input, the fractions containing low cell numbers were prepared. Study outcomes and limitations: Abundant bulk-derived clonotypes could contaminate FACS-sorted repertoires.

As concerns this clonotype: Its antigen is as yet unknown.

Germline CDR1 and CDR2: DFQATT and SNEGSKA (reference sequence). The CDR3 has 15 residues. Unmatched junction bases numbered 8, after V lost 2 bases and J lost 5 bases. TCRdb reanalysed the 5' RACE reads using MiXCR and keeps one entry per CDR3 protein. Among about 99,000 distinct CDR3 sequences listed, around 5.8% were seen once. The material was CD8+ T cells sorted from PBMCs, obtained 10 days after the yellow fever booster vaccination. This rearrangement joins TRBV20-1 to TRBJ2-3; 9 bases map to TRBD2. The receptor was isolated from a man younger than 35 who received the YFV17D yellow fever vaccine. CDR3 in amino acids: CSARPAGGGKDTQYF. CDR3 DNA sequence: TGCAGTGCTAGACCTGCGGGGGGGGGCAAAGATACGCAGTATTTT.